A single sample is the source of the 18 T cell receptor beta chains below, sequenced in a study of CD8+ T cells in alopecia areata. cDNA reverse transcribed from extracted RNA served as the sequencing template. Method: immunoSEQ multiplex PCR; TCRdb's copy keeps in-frame clones and lacks some. The table lists about 190,000 clones, approximately 56% of them singletons. Specified treatment: oral pan-JAK inhibitor, 5-10 mg twice daily. Sequencing was performed on CD4+ T cells sorted from blood, taken at week 4, from a patient treated with tofacitinib. These receptors all come from a human donor with alopecia areata.

The rearrangement uses TRBV9 and TRBJ2-3, with 9 positions matching TRBD2. Germline values: CDR1 SGDLS, CDR2 YYNGEE. The CDR3 totals 17 residues. After removal of 0 bases from V and 2 bases from J, the junction contained 7 bases not matched to a gene. This CDR3 is CASSVALTSGSTDTQYF. As DNA, the CDR3 is TGTGCCAGCAGCGTAGCCCTGACTAGCGGCTCCACAGATACGCAGTATTTT.

This clone was picked up a small number of times. The genes are TRBV7-2 and TRBJ2-5; D is unresolved. Germline lookup yields CDR1 SGHTA and CDR2 FQGNSA. V was trimmed by 4 bases and J by 1 base, leaving 7 bases between them. The CDR3 is made up of 13 amino acids. The CDR3 reads CASSSRVQETQYF. The CDR3 bases are TGTGCCAGCAGCTCCCGAGTCCAAGAGACCCAGTACTTC.

This CDR3 is CSAGGTSVEAKNIQYF. The CDR3 bases are TGCAGCGCCGGTGGGACTAGCGTTGAAGCCAAAAACATTCAGTACTTC. J is TRBJ2-4 and V is TRBV29-1, with 10 bases aligning to TRBD2. V lost 7 bases to trimming and J lost 0 bases; unmatched junction nucleotides: 9. Germline V gene data show CDR1 as SQVTM and CDR2 as ANQGSEA. The CDR3 is made up of 16 amino acids. The complete variable domain, with remaining parts taken from reference TRBV29-1 and TRBJ2-4, reads SAVISQKPSRDICQRGTSLTIQCQVDSQVTMMFWYRQQPGQSLTLIATANQGSEATYESGFVIDKFPISRPNLTFSTLTVSNMSPEDSSIYLCSAGGTSVEAKNIQYFGAGTRLSVL.

V usage is TRBV29-1 and J usage is TRBJ1-1; no clear D. The CDR3 is made up of 13 amino acids. CDR1 and CDR2 from the germline V gene are SQVTM and ANQGSEA. Trimming removed 3 bases from V and 0 bases from J, with 8 bases in between. CDR3 sequence: CSVERVMNTEAFF. The CDR3 DNA reads as TGCAGCGTTGAGCGGGTGATGAACACTGAAGCTTTCTTT.

The chain employs TRBV7-6 and TRBJ2-1; a possible D gene is TRBD1 (5 bases). V was cut by 0 bases and J by 8 bases, with 11 bases left in between. Per germline, CDR1 SGHVS and CDR2 FNYEAQ. The CDR3 contains 14 residues. The CDR3 DNA sequence: TGTGCCAGCAGCTTAGCCTCCATAGGGGATGAGCAGTTCTTC. The encoded protein is CASSLASIGDEQFF.

This clone was detected only once. The chain uses TRBV4-3 and TRBJ1-2, with unresolved D. The CDR3 has 14 amino acids. In germline, CDR1 is LGHNA, CDR2 YSLEER. The V end was cut by 4 bases, the J end by 8 bases, with 17 bases between. This CDR3 is CASSPDPHSNGYTF. CDR3 bases: TGCGCCAGCAGCCCCGACCCCCATAGCAACGGCTACACCTTC.

The chain couples TRBV4-2 to TRBJ2-5; D remains unclear. The CDR3 is made up of 15 amino acids. CDR1 LGHNA and CDR2 YNFKEQ come from the germline V gene. V was clipped by 1 base and J by 4 bases, with 13 bases between them. The CDR3 here is CASSQVEELGETQYF. The CDR3 DNA is TGTGCCAGCAGCCAAGTTGAGGAGCTTGGAGAGACCCAGTACTTC.

The chain employs TRBV11-2 and TRBJ2-3, with unresolved D. The CDR3 contains 12 residues. V was trimmed by 2 bases and J by 6 bases, leaving 6 bases between them. Germline-derived CDR1 and CDR2 are SGHAT and FQNNGV. The CDR3 reads CASSLYLDTQYF. CDR3 coding DNA: TGTGCCAGCAGCTTATATCTCGATACGCAGTATTTT.

The genes are TRBV5-6 and TRBJ2-5; weak D call: TRBD2 (5 bases). Per the germline V gene, CDR1 is SGHDT and CDR2 is YYEEEE. The CDR3 totals 14 residues. V gave up 2 bases and J gave up 1 base, with 9 bases separating them. The CDR3 DNA sequence: TGTGCCAGCAGCTTTAAAAGCGGCCAAGAGACCCAGTACTTC. It is translated as CASSFKSGQETQYF.

The CDR3: CAWSGLAVPSDTQYF. CDR3 nucleotides: TGTGCCTGGAGTGGTCTAGCGGTCCCTTCGGATACGCAGTATTTT. V and J are TRBV30 and TRBJ2-3; 7 bases agree with TRBD2. CDR3 length: 15 amino acids. V shed 1 base, J shed 6 bases, and the junction held 10 bases outside the gene matches. Germline-derived CDR1 and CDR2 are GTSNPN and SVGIG (reference sequence).

V and J are TRBV2 and TRBJ2-7; weak D call: TRBD1 (6 bases). Between the trimmed V and J ends, which lost 1 base and 2 bases, there was a span of 9 bases. Per the germline V gene, CDR1 is SNHLY and CDR2 is FYNNEI. This CDR3 contains 14 residues. The DNA of the CDR3 is TGTGCCAGCAGTGAAGTGGCAGGGGCCTACGAGCAGTACTTC. It is translated as CASSEVAGAYEQYF.

The V call is TRBV30, the J call TRBJ2-7; no firm D call. Germline V gene sequence: CDR1 GTSNPN, CDR2 SVGIG (reference sequence). The V end was cut by 2 bases, the J end by 7 bases, with 15 bases between. This CDR3 is 13 amino acids long. The CDR3, as DNA: TGTGCCTGGAGTACCGGGCTGCCCGGGGAGCAGTACTTC. Amino acid sequence: CAWSTGLPGEQYF. The full variable domain, with the rest looked up from reference TRBV30 and TRBJ2-7, is SQTIHQWPATLVQPVGSPLSLECTVEGTSNPNLYWYRQAAGRGLQLLFYSVGIGQISSEVPQNLSASRPQDRQFILSSKKLLLSDSGFYLCAWSTGLPGEQYFGPGTRLTVT.

The chain combines TRBV5-4 with TRBJ2-3; D gene ambiguous. Trimming left V 4 bases short and J 5 bases short, with 11 bases between. The CDR3 contains 13 residues. Germline CDR1 SGHNT, CDR2 YYREEE (reference sequence). The CDR3 loop is CASSRIPRDTQYF. The CDR3 bases are TGTGCCAGCAGCCGAATCCCCCGAGATACGCAGTATTTT.

About this clone: The sample holds other DNA sequences that translate to the same CDR3. CDR3 loop: CAWSGFHEQYF. In DNA, the CDR3 is TGTGCCTGGAGTGGGTTTCACGAGCAGTACTTC. The V call is TRBV30, the J call TRBJ2-7; D not resolved. Germline CDR1 GTSNPN, CDR2 SVGIG (reference sequence). This CDR3 is built from 11 residues. V shed 1 base and J shed 5 bases, with 6 bases lying between them.

This clone was recorded a few times. This chain joins TRBV5-1 and TRBJ1-2; possible D gene TRBD1, 5 bases. The CDR3 spans 13 residues. Germline V gene data show CDR1 as SGHRS and CDR2 as YFSETQ. The V gene lost 4 bases and the J gene lost 7 bases, with 14 bases spanning the gap. CDR3 sequence: CASSTQGSGGYTF. The CDR3 bases are TGCGCCAGCAGCACCCAGGGAAGCGGTGGCTACACCTTC. Filled out from reference TRBV5-1 and TRBJ1-2, the complete variable domain reads KAGVTQTPRYLIKTRGQQVTLSCSPISGHRSVSWYQQTPGQGLQFLFEYFSETQRNKGNFPGRFSGRQFSNSRSEMNVSTLELGDSALYLCASSTQGSGGYTFGSGTRLTVV.

V gene TRBV18 combines with J gene TRBJ2-3; D gene ambiguous. The CDR3 consists of 12 residues. CDR1 and CDR2 from the germline V gene are KGHSH and LQKENI. Trimming shortened V by 3 bases and J by 4 bases, and 5 bases separated the two germline ends. In nucleotides, the CDR3 is TGTGCCAGCTCACCCTCCTCAGATACGCAGTATTTT. This codes for CASSPSSDTQYF.

The chain employs TRBV7-9 and TRBJ2-3, with D uncertain. Trimming pared 0 bases from V and 2 bases from J, leaving 3 bases between. The germline CDR1 and CDR2 sequences are SEHNR and FQNEAQ (reference sequence). The CDR3 covers 13 residues. The CDR3 spells CASSLASTDTQYF. The CDR3 bases are TGTGCCAGCAGCTTAGCGTCCACAGATACGCAGTATTTT.

This clone occurred a few times. The chain is built from TRBV30 and TRBJ1-1; a possible D gene is TRBD1 (5 bases). The V end lost 5 bases, the J end lost 1 base, and 8 bases lay between the germline ends. There are 12 residues in the CDR3. Germline CDR1 GTSNPN, CDR2 SVGIG (reference sequence). In DNA form, the CDR3 reads TGTGCCTGGGAGGGGACGAACACTGAAGCTTTCTTT. This translates into CAWEGTNTEAFF.